What follows are 5 T cell receptor beta chains derived from one specimen sequenced in a study of breast tumors, draining lymph nodes, adjacent tissues. Breast cancer patients provided tissue from their axillary draining lymph nodes. A single record per CDR3 protein comes from TCRdb applying MiXCR to the multiplex PCR reads. The sample lists approximately 140,000 distinct CDR3 sequences; around a third were seen once. The sequenced sample consisted of axillary lymph node tissue. All receptors derive from a female donor with breast cancer. Some clones in this sample may be carry-over from other donors' samples.

The gene calls are TRBV19 and TRBJ1-3, with D hard to call. Trimming took off 5 bases at V and 4 bases at J, with 9 bases between the two ends. Germline CDR1 reads LNHDA; CDR2 reads SQIVND (reference sequence). The CDR3 is 13 residues long. CDR3 loop: CASSVSRGNTIYF. The CDR3 nucleotides read TGTGCCAGTAGTGTTTCTCGGGGAAACACCATATATTTT.

The CDR3 nucleotides read TGTGCCAGCAGCCTCGGGTTTCGGGTCGATGAAGCTTTCTTT. Its translation: CASSLGFRVDEAFF. The chain couples TRBV5-8 to TRBJ1-1; D remains ambiguous. The germline V and J ends were trimmed by 4 bases and 7 bases, with 17 bases remaining between them. Looked up from germline, CDR1 is SGHTS and CDR2 is YDEGEE. The CDR3 runs 14 residues.

The chain has TRBV20-1 and TRBJ1-6; D uncertain. There are 12 residues in the CDR3. Germline CDR1 is DFQATT and CDR2 is SNEGSKA (reference sequence). V lost 4 bases, J lost 8 bases, and 9 bases lay in between. The CDR3 spells CSATTGYSPLHF. CDR3 nucleotide sequence: TGCAGTGCTACCACGGGTTATTCACCCCTCCACTTT.

This clonotype was counted between two and nine times. A much larger clone lies one base from this, so it may be a read error. The chain carries TRBV6-5 and TRBJ1-4; possibly TRBD1 for D (5 bases). Germline CDR1 is MNHEY and CDR2 is SVGAGI. Trimming cost V 5 bases and J 2 bases, with 18 bases left between them. The CDR3 runs 17 residues. The DNA for the CDR3 is TGTGCCAGCAGTCCGTACTCCCAGGGACCCACTAATGAAAAACTGTTTTTT. Translation: CASSPYSQGPTNEKLFF.

This clonotype was counted many times. The rearrangement links TRBV6-6 to TRBJ2-7; D gene ambiguous. Trimming stripped 0 bases from V and 7 bases from J, with 16 bases between. The CDR3 is made up of 15 amino acids. Germline CDR1 and CDR2: MNHNY and SVGAGI (reference sequence). CDR3 bases: TGTGCCAGCAGTTACTCGGGTAAGCTAGGAGCTGAGCAGTACGTC. This encodes CASSYSGKLGAEQYV.